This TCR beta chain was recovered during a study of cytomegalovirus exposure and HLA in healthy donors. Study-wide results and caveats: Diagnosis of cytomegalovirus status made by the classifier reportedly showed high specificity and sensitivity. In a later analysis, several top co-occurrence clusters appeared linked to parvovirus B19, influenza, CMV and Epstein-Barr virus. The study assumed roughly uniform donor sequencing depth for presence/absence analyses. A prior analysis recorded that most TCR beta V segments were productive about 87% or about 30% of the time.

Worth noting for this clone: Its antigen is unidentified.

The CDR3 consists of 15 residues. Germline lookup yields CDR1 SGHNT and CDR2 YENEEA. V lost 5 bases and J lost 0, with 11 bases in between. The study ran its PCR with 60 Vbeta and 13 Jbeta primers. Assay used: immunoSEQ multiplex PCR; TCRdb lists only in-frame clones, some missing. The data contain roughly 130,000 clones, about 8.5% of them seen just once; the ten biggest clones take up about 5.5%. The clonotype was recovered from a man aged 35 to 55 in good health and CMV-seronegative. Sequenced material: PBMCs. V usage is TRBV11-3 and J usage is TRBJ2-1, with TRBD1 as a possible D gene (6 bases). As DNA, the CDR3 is TGTGCCAGCAGCCAAAGGACAGCCTCCTACAATGAGCAGTTCTTC. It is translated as CASSQRTASYNEQFF.